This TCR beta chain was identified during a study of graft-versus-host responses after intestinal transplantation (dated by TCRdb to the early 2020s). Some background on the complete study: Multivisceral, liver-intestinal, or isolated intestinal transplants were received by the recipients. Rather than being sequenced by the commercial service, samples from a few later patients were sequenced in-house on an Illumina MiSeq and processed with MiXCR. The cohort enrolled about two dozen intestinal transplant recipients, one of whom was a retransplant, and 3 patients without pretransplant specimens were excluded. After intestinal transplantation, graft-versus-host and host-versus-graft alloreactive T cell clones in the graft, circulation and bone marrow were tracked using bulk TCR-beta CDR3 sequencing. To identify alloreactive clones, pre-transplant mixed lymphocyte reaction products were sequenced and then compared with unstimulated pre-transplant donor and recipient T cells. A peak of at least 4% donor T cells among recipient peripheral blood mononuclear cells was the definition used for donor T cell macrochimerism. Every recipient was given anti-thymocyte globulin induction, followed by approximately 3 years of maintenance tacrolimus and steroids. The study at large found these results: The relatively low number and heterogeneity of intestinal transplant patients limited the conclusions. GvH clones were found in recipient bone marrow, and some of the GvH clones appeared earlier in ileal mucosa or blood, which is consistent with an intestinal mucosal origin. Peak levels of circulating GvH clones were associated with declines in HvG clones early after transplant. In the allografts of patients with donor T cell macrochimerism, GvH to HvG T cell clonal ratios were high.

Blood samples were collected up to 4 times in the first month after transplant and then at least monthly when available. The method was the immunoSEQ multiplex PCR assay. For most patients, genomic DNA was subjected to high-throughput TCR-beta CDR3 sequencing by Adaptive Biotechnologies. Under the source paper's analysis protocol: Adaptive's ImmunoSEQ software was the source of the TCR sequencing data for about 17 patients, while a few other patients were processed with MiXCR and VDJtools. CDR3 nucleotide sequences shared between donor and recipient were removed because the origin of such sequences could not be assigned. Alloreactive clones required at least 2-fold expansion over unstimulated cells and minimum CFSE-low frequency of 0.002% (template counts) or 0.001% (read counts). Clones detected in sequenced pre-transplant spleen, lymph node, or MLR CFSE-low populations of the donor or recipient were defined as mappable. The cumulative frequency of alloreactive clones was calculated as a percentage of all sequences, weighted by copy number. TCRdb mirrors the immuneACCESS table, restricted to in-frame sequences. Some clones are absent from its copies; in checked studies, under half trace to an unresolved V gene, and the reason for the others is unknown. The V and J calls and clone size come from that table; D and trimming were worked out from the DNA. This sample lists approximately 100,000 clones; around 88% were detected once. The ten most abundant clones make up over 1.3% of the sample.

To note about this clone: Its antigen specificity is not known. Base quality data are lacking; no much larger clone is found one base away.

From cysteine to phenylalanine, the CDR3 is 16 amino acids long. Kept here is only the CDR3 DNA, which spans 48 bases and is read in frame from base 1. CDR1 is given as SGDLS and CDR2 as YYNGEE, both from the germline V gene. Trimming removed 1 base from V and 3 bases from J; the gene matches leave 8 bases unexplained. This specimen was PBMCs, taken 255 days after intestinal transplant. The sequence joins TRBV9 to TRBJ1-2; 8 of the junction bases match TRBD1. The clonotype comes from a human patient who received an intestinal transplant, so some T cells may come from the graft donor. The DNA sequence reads TGTGCCAGCAGCGTACAGGGGGCCGGTATGGACTATGGCTACACCTTC. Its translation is CASSVQGAGMDYGYTF.